Below, 17 T cell receptor beta chains from the same sample are listed, as sequenced in a study of human T cells and chemical hapten exposure. Via MiXCR, TCRdb re-called the RACE reads, giving one row per CDR3 protein. The sample consists of 350,000 to 400,000 distinct CDR3 sequences, around 6% of them appearing once. The time point: patch test 2, 6 weeks after DPC sensitization. Indicated treatment: therapeutic diphenylcyclopropenone sensitization with weekly scalp DPC. The sequenced sample was whole blood, obtained in connection with sensitization to the hapten diphenylcyclopropenone (DPC). The receptor source for this set is a woman aged 18-29 years with alopecia areata. Some clones in this sample may be carry-over from other donors' samples.

This clonotype was observed a handful of times. This sequence joins TRBV9 and TRBJ2-3; D is possibly TRBD1 (6 bases). The V and J ends lost 0 bases and 2 bases respectively, with 7 bases between them. Germline lookup yields CDR1 SGDLS and CDR2 YYNGEE. This CDR3 spans 14 amino acids. The CDR3: CASSVGGPTDTQYF. CDR3 nucleotide sequence: TGTGCCAGCAGCGTAGGGGGGCCCACAGATACGCAGTATTTT.

In this sample, this clonotype turned up many times. This chain joins TRBV7-2 and TRBJ2-1; D tentatively fits TRBD1 or TRBD2 (7 bases each). V lost 6 bases, J lost 4 bases, and 22 bases lay in between. The CDR3 spans 17 residues. Germline-derived CDR1 and CDR2 are SGHTA and FQGNSA. The CDR3 loop reads CASRDQGGATIYNEQFF. Here the CDR3 DNA reads TGTGCCAGCAGAGATCAGGGGGGGGCCACCATTTACAATGAGCAGTTCTTC.

This clonotype was seen ten or more times. The chain couples TRBV20-1 to TRBJ1-1, with a weak D call TRBD1 (6 bases). Looked up from germline, CDR1 is DFQATT and CDR2 is SNEGSKA (reference sequence). V was clipped by 1 base and J by 4 bases, with 13 bases between them. CDR3 length: 14 residues. CDR3 sequence reads: CSARGFGGLTEAFF. In DNA form, the CDR3 reads TGCAGTGCTAGAGGCTTCGGGGGGCTCACTGAAGCTTTCTTT.

Here the CDR3 reads CASSQMTARGANVLTF. The CDR3 DNA follows: TGTGCCAGCAGCCAAATGACAGCTCGTGGGGCCAACGTCCTGACTTTC. The chain is built from TRBV7-3 and TRBJ2-6; TRBD1 might be the D (5 bases). V was shortened by 5 bases and J by 3 bases, with 14 bases between the two germline ends. This CDR3 spans 16 amino acids. Germline V gene sequence: CDR1 SGHTA, CDR2 FQGTGA.

This clonotype has at least ten counts. This sequence joins TRBV7-2 and TRBJ2-3, with D perhaps being TRBD1 or TRBD2 (6 bases each). The ends were cut back, 4 bases at V and 0 bases at J, with 14 bases in the middle. CDR1 and CDR2 (germline): SGHTA, FQGNSA. The CDR3 has 16 residues. In DNA form, the CDR3 reads TGTGCCAGCAGCTCAATAAGGGGGGCGAGCACAGATACGCAGTATTTT. Encoded protein: CASSSIRGASTDTQYF.

This clonotype has only a few counts. The rearrangement joins TRBV7-9 to TRBJ1-6; possible D gene TRBD1, 6 bases. V lost 0 bases and J lost 4, with 13 bases in between. The CDR3 totals 17 residues. Germline V gene data show CDR1 as SEHNR and CDR2 as FQNEAQ (reference sequence). The CDR3 reads CASSLAGDKLYNSPLHF. CDR3 sequence (DNA): TGTGCCAGCAGCTTAGCGGGGGACAAGCTTTATAATTCACCCCTCCACTTT. The whole variable domain, remainder taken from reference TRBV7-9 and TRBJ1-6, is DTGVSQNPRHKITKRGQNVTFRCDPISEHNRLYWYRQTLGQGPEFLTYFQNEAQLEKSRLLSDRFSAERPKGSFSTLEIQRTEQGDSAMYLCASSLAGDKLYNSPLHFGNGTRLTVT.

This clonotype came up a few times. V and J are TRBV3-1 and TRBJ1-5; possible D gene TRBD1, 5 bases. This CDR3 has 15 residues. Trimming left V 1 base short and J 1 base short, with 8 bases between. Germline V CDR1 and CDR2: LGHDT, YNNKEL (reference sequence). The CDR3 DNA reads TGTGCCAGCAGCCAAGTGGGGGGAAGCAATCAGCCCCAGCATTTT. Its translation is CASSQVGGSNQPQHF.

In this sample, this clonotype turned up many times. The chain uses TRBV2 and TRBJ1-2, with D maybe TRBD1 (6 bases). The germline V and J ends were trimmed by 4 bases and 4 bases, with 16 bases remaining between them. The CDR3 totals 15 residues. Germline lookup yields CDR1 SNHLY and CDR2 FYNNEI. The CDR3 is CASSVGGELAYGYTF. The CDR3 bases are TGTGCCAGCAGTGTGGGGGGCGAGCTCGCCTATGGCTACACCTTC.

In its sample, this clonotype was seen many times. V usage is TRBV20-1 and J usage is TRBJ1-2; unclear D gene. The CDR3 has 12 residues. The V end was cut by 6 bases, the J end by 8 bases, with 16 bases between. Germline V lookup: CDR1 DFQATT, CDR2 SNEGSKA (reference sequence). The CDR3 DNA sequence: TGCAGTGCCGGGCCCGTCTCCGAAGGCTACACCTTC. Amino acid sequence: CSAGPVSEGYTF.

The rearrangement links TRBV18 to TRBJ1-1; D is unresolved. The germline V and J ends were trimmed by 0 bases and 10 bases, with 12 bases remaining between them. The germline gives CDR1 KGHSH, CDR2 LQKENI. The CDR3 totals 13 residues. The CDR3 DNA sequence: TGTGCCAGCTCACCACCGACGGGTCACGGAGCTTTCTTT. Its protein is CASSPPTGHGAFF. Filled out from reference TRBV18 and TRBJ1-1, the complete variable domain reads NAGVMQNPRHLVRRRGQEARLRCSPMKGHSHVYWYRQLPEEGLKFMVYLQKENIIDESGMPKERFSAEFPKEGPSILRIQQVVRGDSAAYFCASSPPTGHGAFFGQGTRLTVV.

The chain has TRBV28 and TRBJ2-4; TRBD1 is a possible D gene (5 bases). Trimming took off 6 bases at V and 0 bases at J, with 12 bases between the two ends. There are 15 residues in the CDR3. Germline CDR1 reads MDHEN; CDR2 reads SYDVKM. The CDR3 here is CASRSGQVAKNIQYF. The CDR3 DNA is TGTGCCAGCAGGTCTGGACAAGTAGCCAAAAACATTCAGTACTTC.

This chain connects TRBV4-1 to TRBJ2-1; no reliable D call. This CDR3 comprises 16 residues. The ends were cut back, 0 bases at V and 0 bases at J, with 9 bases in the middle. In germline, CDR1 is MGHRA, CDR2 YSYEKL. In DNA form, the CDR3 reads TGCGCCAGCAGCCAAGACCTATACCCCTCCTACAATGAGCAGTTCTTC. This gives the protein CASSQDLYPSYNEQFF.

This clonotype was counted between two and nine times. The rearrangement uses TRBV9 and TRBJ1-1; the match to TRBD1 covers 8 bases. The CDR3 runs to 14 residues. The germline V gene has CDR1 SGDLS and CDR2 YYNGEE. V lost 2 bases, J lost 4 bases, and 4 bases stayed unmatched. The CDR3 spells CASSVDRDLTEAFF. DNA of the CDR3: TGTGCCAGCAGCGTGGACAGGGATCTCACTGAAGCTTTCTTT.

This clonotype has more than one count but fewer than ten. The rearrangement links TRBV5-1 to TRBJ1-5, with unresolved D. V gave up 0 bases and J gave up 3 bases, with 7 bases separating them. The germline gives CDR1 SGHRS, CDR2 YFSETQ. CDR3 size: 14 residues. Written as DNA, the CDR3 is TGCGCCAGCAGCTTGGACCCTTACAATCAGCCCCAGCATTTT. It translates to CASSLDPYNQPQHF.

The chain carries TRBV12-1 and TRBJ1-1; the table's D call TRBD1 went unverified against the DNA. TRBV12-1 is noted as a pseudogene. The length of the CDR3 is 17 residues. DNA for the CDR3: TGTGCCAGCAGCTTTGATTCGTTCAGGGGGCTGAAAGGTGAAGCTTTCTTT. It yields the protein CASSFDSFRGLKGEAFF.

This clonotype was detected many times. This chain uses TRBV28 with TRBJ1-3, with D possibly TRBD1 on 5 matching bases. CDR3 length: 14 amino acids. Trimming removed 9 bases at V and 2 bases at J, with 14 bases between. Germline CDR1 and CDR2: MDHEN and SYDVKM. The CDR3 loop reads CASKNQGAGNTIYF. The CDR3 nucleotides read TGTGCCAGTAAAAACCAGGGCGCTGGAAACACCATATATTTT. Full variable domain (remainder filled in from reference TRBV28 and TRBJ1-3): DVKVTQSSRYLVKRTGEKVFLECVQDMDHENMFWYRQDPGLGLRLIYFSYDVKMKEKGDIPEGYSVSREKKERFSLILESASTNQTSMYLCASKNQGAGNTIYFGEGSWLTVV.

The sample holds many counts of this clonotype. The J gene is TRBJ1-3, the V gene TRBV5-1; 8 nucleotides match TRBD1. V lost 3 bases and J lost 2; bases outside the gene matches: 7. Germline V CDR1 and CDR2: SGHRS, YFSETQ. The CDR3 covers 16 residues. The CDR3 DNA follows: TGCGCCAGCAGCTCCGACAGGGGAGACGCTGGAAACACCATATATTTT. Translating gives CASSSDRGDAGNTIYF.